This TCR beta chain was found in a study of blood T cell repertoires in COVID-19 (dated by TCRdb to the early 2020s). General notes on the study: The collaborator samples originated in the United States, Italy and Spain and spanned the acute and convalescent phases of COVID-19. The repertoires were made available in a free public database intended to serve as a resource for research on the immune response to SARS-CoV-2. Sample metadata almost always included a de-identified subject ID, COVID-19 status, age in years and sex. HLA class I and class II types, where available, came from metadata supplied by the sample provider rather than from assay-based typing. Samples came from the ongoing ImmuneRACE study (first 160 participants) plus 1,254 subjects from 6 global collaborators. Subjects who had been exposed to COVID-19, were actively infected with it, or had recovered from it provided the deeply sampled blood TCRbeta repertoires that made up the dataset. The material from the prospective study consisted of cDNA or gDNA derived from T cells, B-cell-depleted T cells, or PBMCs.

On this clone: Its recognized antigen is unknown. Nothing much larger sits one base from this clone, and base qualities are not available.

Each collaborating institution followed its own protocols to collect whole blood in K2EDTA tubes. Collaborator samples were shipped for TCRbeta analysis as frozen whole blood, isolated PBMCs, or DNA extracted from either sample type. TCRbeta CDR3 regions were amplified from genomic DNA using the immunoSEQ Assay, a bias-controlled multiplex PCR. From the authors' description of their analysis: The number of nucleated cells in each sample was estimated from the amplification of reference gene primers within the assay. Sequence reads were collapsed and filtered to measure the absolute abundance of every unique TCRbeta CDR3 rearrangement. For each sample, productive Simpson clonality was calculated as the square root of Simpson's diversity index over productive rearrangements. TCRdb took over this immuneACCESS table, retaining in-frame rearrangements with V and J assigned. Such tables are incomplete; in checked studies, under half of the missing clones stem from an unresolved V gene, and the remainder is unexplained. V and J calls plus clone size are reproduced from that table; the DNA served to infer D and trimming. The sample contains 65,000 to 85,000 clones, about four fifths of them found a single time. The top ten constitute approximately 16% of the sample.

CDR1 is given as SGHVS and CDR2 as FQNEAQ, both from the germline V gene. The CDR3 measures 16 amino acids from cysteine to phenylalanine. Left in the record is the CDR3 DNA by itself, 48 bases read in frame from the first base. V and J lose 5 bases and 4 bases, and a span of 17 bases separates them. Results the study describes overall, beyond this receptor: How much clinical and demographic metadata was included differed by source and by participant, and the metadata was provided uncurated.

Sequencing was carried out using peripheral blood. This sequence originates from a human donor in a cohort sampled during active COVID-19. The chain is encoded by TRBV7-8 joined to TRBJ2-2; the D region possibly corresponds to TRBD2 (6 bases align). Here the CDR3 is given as CASSRTSGGFTGELFF. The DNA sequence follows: TGTGCCAGCAGCCGGACGAGCGGAGGGTTCACCGGGGAGCTGTTTTTT.